A single sample gave rise to the 5 T cell receptor beta chains below, sequenced in a study of T cell changes during pregnancy in multiple sclerosis. Libraries were prepared by immunoSEQ multiplex PCR; TCRdb keeps only in-frame clonotypes and omits some of them. Here the sample spans around 30,000 clones, approximately 86% being singletons. This sample comprised CD8+ T cells from peripheral blood mononuclear cells, obtained in the first trimester of pregnancy. The receptors originated from a female donor with multiple sclerosis, enrolled in a pregnancy study.

This chain links TRBV4-3 with TRBJ1-1; D is unclear. CDR1 and CDR2 (germline): LGHNA, YSLEER. V was pared by 0 bases and J by 6 bases, with 11 bases between. This CDR3 has 14 residues. The CDR3 protein is CASSQDSPGAEAFF. For the CDR3, the DNA is TGCGCCAGCAGCCAAGATTCCCCCGGGGCTGAAGCTTTCTTT.

This rearrangement joins TRBV2 to TRBJ2-1, with D possibly matching TRBD1 (6 bases). Looked up from germline, CDR1 is SNHLY and CDR2 is FYNNEI. The CDR3 spans 16 residues. With 1 base removed from V and 3 bases from J, the gap between germline ends came to 13 bases. This chain's CDR3 is CASSEGLGGGYNEQFF. The CDR3 DNA is TGTGCCAGCAGTGAAGGGTTAGGGGGTGGCTACAATGAGCAGTTCTTC.

The rearrangement joins TRBV4-2 to TRBJ1-3, with D tentatively TRBD1 (6 bases). The CDR3 extends over 16 amino acids. Looked up from germline, CDR1 is LGHNA and CDR2 is YNFKEQ. Trimming removed 2 bases at V and 4 bases at J, with 15 bases between. CDR3 in amino acids: CASSQWGQGIGNTIYF. CDR3 coding DNA: TGTGCCAGCAGCCAATGGGGGCAGGGGATCGGAAACACCATATATTTT.

The gene calls are TRBV11-1 and TRBJ2-2; 7 bases are shared with TRBD1. The J segment lost 3 bases and the V segment lost 3 bases, leaving 4 bases of the junction unmatched. This CDR3 is built from 15 residues. CDR1 is SGHAT, CDR2 FQDESV, per germline (reference sequence). The CDR3 here is CASSFWGTDTGELFF. Written as DNA, the CDR3 is TGTGCCAGCAGCTTCTGGGGGACAGACACCGGGGAGCTGTTTTTT.

The chain is built from TRBV27 and TRBJ2-3; D is possibly TRBD2 (5 bases). The CDR3 length is 17 residues. With 3 bases removed from V and 0 bases from J, the gap between germline ends came to 16 bases. CDR1 and CDR2 from the germline V gene are MNHEY and SMNVEV (reference sequence). The CDR3 bases are TGTGCCAGCAGTTTTAGCCCCCCCGGGGTTAGCACAGATACGCAGTATTTT. Encoded protein: CASSFSPPGVSTDTQYF.